This T cell receptor (beta chain) comes out of a study of blood T cell repertoires in COVID-19 (TCRdb year 2020). For context, the study as a whole: Samples from collaborators originated in the United States, Italy and Spain and spanned both the acute and convalescent phases of COVID-19. The material from the prospective study consisted of cDNA or gDNA derived from T cells, B-cell-depleted T cells, or PBMCs. Deeply sampled blood TCRbeta repertoires from subjects exposed to, actively infected with, or recovered from COVID-19 were included in the dataset. The repertoires were made available in a free public database intended to serve as a resource for research on the immune response to SARS-CoV-2. The samples were drawn from the first 160 participants of the ongoing ImmuneRACE study and from 1,254 subjects provided by 6 global collaborators. Nearly every sample came with metadata listing a de-identified subject ID, COVID-19 status, age in years and sex. HLA class I and class II types, where available, came from metadata supplied by the sample provider rather than from assay-based typing. Results and caveats for the whole study, not just this receptor: How much clinical and demographic metadata was included differed by source and by participant, and the metadata was provided uncurated.

Each collaborating institution followed its own protocols to collect whole blood in K2EDTA tubes. For TCRbeta analysis, collaborators shipped samples as frozen whole blood, isolated PBMCs, or DNA extracted from either of those sample types. In regard to this clone: The antigen it recognizes is unknown. No base-level quality is on record; no much larger clone is a single base apart.

TCRbeta CDR3 regions were amplified from genomic DNA by means of the immunoSEQ Assay, a bias-controlled multiplex PCR. For the original study's pipeline: Nucleated cell counts per sample were estimated from amplification of reference gene primers within the assay. To quantify the absolute abundance of each unique TCRbeta CDR3 rearrangement, sequence reads were collapsed and filtered. For each sample, productive Simpson clonality was calculated as the square root of Simpson's diversity index across productive rearrangements. TCRdb holds this immuneACCESS table with in-frame rearrangements only. Some clones are missing; in checked studies, unresolved V genes explain under half, and the rest has no known cause. Clone size and V and J calls were adopted from that table, with D and trimming inferred from the DNA. This sample gives around 250,000 clones in total; around nine tenths of them show up just once. Clones ranked in the top ten supply 5.5% to 7.5% of the sample.

The sequence was collected from a woman in her 70s with active or convalescent COVID-19. The sample consisted of peripheral blood.

The DNA sequence is as follows: TGTGCCAGTAGATTATCGCCCAGGGGGAAAGCTTTCTTT. Translated, it gives CASRLSPRGKAFF. The chain links TRBV19 with TRBJ1-1, and 7 junctional nucleotides match TRBD1. V is pruned by 6 bases and J by 9 bases, leaving 10 bases of the junction without a gene match. CDR1 LNHDA and CDR2 SQIVND are derived from the germline V gene (reference sequence). The CDR3 sequence holds 13 residues, the cysteine and phenylalanine included. Here the CDR3 DNA is all that survives: 39 bases in frame from base 1.